Each of the 4 T cell receptor beta chains below was sequenced from the same sample in a study of CD8 T cells in Susac syndrome. A quantity of roughly 0.5 to 1 ug RNA underwent reverse transcription using random hexamers. TCRdb called the immunoSEQ multiplex PCR reads again in MiXCR, with one record for every CDR3 protein. In the table there are 200,000 to 300,000 distinct CDR3 sequences, around 96% of which are singletons. Sequencing was performed on CD4+ T cells from PBMCs. All receptors derive from a human donor with Susac syndrome.

The chain employs TRBV20-1 and TRBJ2-1; 8 bases align to TRBD2. This CDR3 is built from 16 residues. Trimming removed 1 base from V and 9 bases from J; junction bases left unmatched: 14. Germline V lookup: CDR1 DFQATT, CDR2 SNEGSKA (reference sequence). DNA of the CDR3: TGCAGTGCTAGAGTCCCGGGACTAGAAATGGTGGGTGAGCAGTTCTTC. Translated: CSARVPGLEMVGEQFF.

The chain carries TRBV24-1 and TRBJ2-1; 10 bases are a match to TRBD2. V dropped 0 bases and J dropped 7; count of bases not matched to a gene: 5. CDR1 and CDR2 from the germline V gene are KGHDR and SFDVKD. The CDR3 has 16 amino acids. For the CDR3, the DNA is TGTGCCACCAGTGATTTGCTACTAGCGGGAAGGAATGAGCAGTTCTTC. Protein: CATSDLLLAGRNEQFF.

The chain joins TRBV29-1 to TRBJ2-3; no clear D gene. This CDR3 comprises 11 residues. V shed 3 bases and J shed 5 bases, with 6 bases lying between them. Germline CDR1 and CDR2: SQVTM and ANQGSEA. CDR3 amino acids: CSVDFKDTQYF. The CDR3 nucleotides read TGCAGCGTTGATTTTAAAGATACGCAGTATTTT.

The chain combines TRBV9 with TRBJ2-7; D is perhaps TRBD2 (5 bases). The germline gives CDR1 SGDLS, CDR2 YYNGEE. V lost 0 bases and J 2 bases, leaving 12 bases between the germline ends. CDR3 length: 15 amino acids. The CDR3 sequence is CASSVGRALPYEQYF. The CDR3 nucleotides read TGTGCCAGCAGCGTAGGGCGGGCCCTTCCCTACGAGCAGTACTTC.